A single sample gave rise to the 9 T cell receptor beta chains below, sequenced in a study of blood T cell repertoires in COVID-19. The protocol was immunoSEQ multiplex PCR, while the TCRdb copy is restricted to in-frame clones and leaves out a portion. The table has tens of thousands of clones, about 83% seen once. What was sequenced was peripheral blood. Receptor source: a man aged 45-65 years with active COVID-19.

This chain joins TRBV5-1 and TRBJ2-2; 11 nucleotides match TRBD1. The germline V gene has CDR1 SGHRS and CDR2 YFSETQ. The length of the CDR3 is 18 residues. The ends lost 6 bases at V and 4 bases at J; junction bases unmatched: 14. The CDR3 DNA sequence: TGCGCCAGCACCGTTCTGGACAGGGGGCAGGGGGGCACCGGGGAGCTGTTTTTT. Translated: CASTVLDRGQGGTGELFF.

V and J are TRBV19 and TRBJ1-4; tentatively, D is TRBD1 (6 bases). Trimming took 4 bases from V and 5 from J, leaving 11 bases between them. CDR1 LNHDA and CDR2 SQIVND come from the germline V gene (reference sequence). CDR3 length: 14 amino acids. CDR3 in amino acids: CASSKQGRNEKLFF. The CDR3 nucleotides read TGTGCCAGTAGTAAACAGGGAAGGAATGAAAAACTGTTTTTT.

This clone was seen a single time. The V call is TRBV28, the J call TRBJ1-6, with a weak D call TRBD1 (5 bases). V was pared by 7 bases and J by 6 bases, with 16 bases between. There are 15 residues in the CDR3. The germline V gene has CDR1 MDHEN and CDR2 SYDVKM. As DNA, the CDR3 is TGTGCCAGCAATTTGCCAGGGCAGGGTAATTCACCCCTCCACTTT. Translation: CASNLPGQGNSPLHF. The full variable domain, its missing parts supplied by reference TRBV28 and TRBJ1-6, is DVKVTQSSRYLVKRTGEKVFLECVQDMDHENMFWYRQDPGLGLRLIYFSYDVKMKEKGDIPEGYSVSREKKERFSLILESASTNQTSMYLCASNLPGQGNSPLHFGNGTRLTVT.

The V call is TRBV6-5, the J call TRBJ1-3; D perhaps matches TRBD1 (5 bases). With 2 bases removed from V and 4 bases from J, the gap between germline ends came to 12 bases. Germline V gene lookup returns CDR1 MNHEY and CDR2 SVGAGI. This CDR3 is 15 amino acids long. The CDR3 region is CASSYIRGGGNTIYF. The CDR3 DNA is TGTGCCAGCAGTTACATCCGGGGGGGAGGAAACACCATATATTTT.

This clone appeared a single time. This chain links TRBV2 with TRBJ1-1; no firm D call. Germline V gene lookup returns CDR1 SNHLY and CDR2 FYNNEI. The CDR3 totals 15 residues. V lost 2 bases and J 3 bases, leaving 13 bases between the germline ends. The CDR3 spells CASSENGGFDTEAFF. In DNA, the CDR3 is TGTGCCAGCAGTGAAAATGGAGGGTTCGACACTGAAGCTTTCTTT.

The V and J genes are TRBV9 and TRBJ2-1; TRBD1 matches 8 bases. Looked up from germline, CDR1 is SGDLS and CDR2 is YYNGEE. There are 15 residues in the CDR3. V lost 0 bases to trimming and J lost 5 bases; unmatched junction nucleotides: 4. The CDR3 spells CASSVVGQANNEQFF. CDR3 sequence (DNA): TGTGCCAGCAGCGTAGTGGGACAGGCAAACAATGAGCAGTTCTTC.

The sample holds one count of this clone. The chain carries TRBV4-2 and TRBJ2-4, with 11 bases fitting TRBD2. V trimming: 2 bases; J trimming: 0 bases; junction bases outside the gene matches: 0. This CDR3 region has 16 residues. Germline V gene sequence: CDR1 LGHNA, CDR2 YNFKEQ. The CDR3 sequence: CASSQLAGGAKNIQYF. The CDR3 nucleotides read TGTGCCAGCAGCCAACTAGCGGGAGGAGCCAAAAACATTCAGTACTTC.

This clone was observed a few times. The chain recombines TRBV10-3 with TRBJ2-4; possible D gene TRBD2, 6 bases. Trimming removed 5 bases at V and 1 base at J, with 30 bases between. The CDR3 covers 21 residues. The germline CDR1 and CDR2 sequences are ENHRY and SYGVKD. The CDR3: CAISRPASGWRPLGAKNIQYF. In DNA form, the CDR3 reads TGTGCCATCAGTAGGCCCGCAAGCGGGTGGAGACCCCTGGGGGCCAAAAACATTCAGTACTTC.

The rearrangement links TRBV7-9 to TRBJ2-7, with 7 bases identical to TRBD1. The J segment lost 5 bases and the V segment lost 5 bases, leaving 9 bases of the junction unmatched. Germline CDR1 and CDR2: SEHNR and FQNEAQ (reference sequence). This CDR3 spans 14 amino acids. The CDR3 DNA sequence: TGTGCCAGCAGCCTGTCAGGACAGGATAACGAGCAGTACTTC. This codes for CASSLSGQDNEQYF.